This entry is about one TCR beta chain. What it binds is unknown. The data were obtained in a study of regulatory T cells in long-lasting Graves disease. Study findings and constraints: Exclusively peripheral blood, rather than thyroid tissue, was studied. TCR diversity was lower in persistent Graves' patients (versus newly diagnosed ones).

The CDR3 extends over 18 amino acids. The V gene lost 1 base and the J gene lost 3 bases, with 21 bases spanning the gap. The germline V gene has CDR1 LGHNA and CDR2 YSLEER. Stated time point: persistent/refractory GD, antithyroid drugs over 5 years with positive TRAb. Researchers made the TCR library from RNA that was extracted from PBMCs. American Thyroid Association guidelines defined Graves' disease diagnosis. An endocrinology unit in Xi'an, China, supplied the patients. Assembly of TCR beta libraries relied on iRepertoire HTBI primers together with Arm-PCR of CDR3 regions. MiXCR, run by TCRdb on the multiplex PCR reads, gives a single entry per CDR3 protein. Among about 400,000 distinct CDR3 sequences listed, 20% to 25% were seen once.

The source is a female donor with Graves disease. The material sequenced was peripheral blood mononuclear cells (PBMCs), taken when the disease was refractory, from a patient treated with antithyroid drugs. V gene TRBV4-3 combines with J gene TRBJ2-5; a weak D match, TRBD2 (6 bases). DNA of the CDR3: TGCGCCAGCAGCCAAGTACGACGTGTTCTTGGAGGGAAAGAGACCCAGTACTTC. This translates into CASSQVRRVLGGKETQYF.